Listed below are T cell receptor beta chains from one sample, sequenced in a study of OX40 agonist ivuxolimab in advanced cancers. Generated by immunoSEQ multiplex PCR, the TCRdb table keeps only in-frame clones and is missing some. There are 80,000 or so clones in the sample; roughly 89% occur only once, and more than 2.5% lies in the top ten. The material sequenced was CD4+ or CD8+ T cells sorted from blood, taken in a trial of the OX40 agonist ivuxolimab. These receptors were obtained from an adult with an advanced solid tumor such as melanoma, head and neck, liver or kidney cancer. CDR3s leave out the opening cysteine and the closing phenylalanine or tryptophan.

J gene | V gene | CDR3 protein
TRBJ2-3 | TRBV2 | ASTILEWGGDTQY
TRBJ2-1 | TRBV2 | ASSDLTSGDYNEQF
TRBJ2-2 | TRBV7-2 | ASSRALFGGTGELF
TRBJ2-7 | TRBV5-6 | ASSPSRGYEQY
TRBJ2-1 | TRBV5-6 | ASTPKGYSYNEQF
TRBJ2-7 | TRBV30 | AWGSLSYEQY
. | TRBV28 | ASRTGGFRYEQY
TRBJ1-3 | TRBV6-1 | ASSGDNYGNTIY
TRBJ2-1 | TRBV7-9 | ASSLAGAWERRAEQF
TRBJ1-2 | TRBV19 | AKTGGSYT
TRBJ1-1 | TRBV5-1 | ASSVDRADTEAF
TRBJ2-2 | TRBV5-1 | ASSPGGNTGELF
TRBJ2-7 | TRBV9 | ASSVDVGRVQY
TRBJ1-1 | TRBV5-1 | ASSLEGANTEAF
TRBJ2-3 | TRBV18 | ASSPIDPSDTQY
TRBJ1-6 | TRBV4-1 | ASSPDPLNSPLH
TRBJ2-6 | TRBV19 | ASSSPRNSGANVLT
TRBJ1-1 | TRBV11-3 | ASSRGRDTEAF
. | TRBV14 | ASSQIGVREQY
TRBJ2-7 | TRBV7-9 | ASSLVRASGSEEQY
TRBJ1-2 | TRBV6-1 | ASTKRDTYGYT
TRBJ2-1 | TRBV4-2 | ASSLSTGGISYNEQF
TRBJ2-3 | TRBV7-8 | ASSLGRADTQY
TRBJ2-7 | TRBV5-1 | ASSLGPSGSYEQY
TRBJ2-2 | TRBV5-1 | ASSVPDTGELF
TRBJ1-2 | TRBV2 | ASNLSGYT
TRBJ1-1 | TRBV7-2 | ASSTPGQGRLGTEAF
TRBJ2-2 | TRBV5-1 | ASSSGTVNTGELF
TRBJ1-4 | TRBV15 | ATSRVGTVGEKLF
TRBJ1-3 | TRBV5-1 | ASSLGAGSGGTIY
TRBJ1-1 | TRBV7-2 | ASSLPPQGVTEAF
TRBJ1-1 | TRBV6-5 | ASSSNLQGNTEAF
TRBJ1-3 | TRBV28 | ASTVPGVGNTIY